A selection of T cell receptor beta chains follows, all from one sample in a study of response to subunit inactivated influenza vaccine. TCRdb reprocessed the RT-PCR reads with MiXCR, giving one entry per CDR3 protein. In the table there are hundreds of thousands of distinct CDR3 sequences, roughly 8.2% of which are singletons. Sequences were derived from PBMCs from blood, sampled around 25 months after vaccination. These TCRs come from a man aged 45-69 years who received an inactivated influenza vaccine. Both conserved end residues are part of each CDR3. The order of the fields is CDR3 length, clone size, D gene, V gene, J gene, CDR3 protein, CDR3 DNA. The D gene is left open where the match is weak. Clone sizes are given selectively: once, few, many, or a class where the clone is expanded.

17	few	NA	TRBV27	TRBJ2-7	CASSLSSEGLSSYEQYF	TGTGCCAGCAGTTTATCGAGTGAGGGCCTGTCTTCCTACGAGCAGTACTTC
13	NA	NA	TRBV20-1	TRBJ1-4	CSASGRTNEKLFF	TGCAGTGCTTCGGGCAGAACTAATGAAAAACTGTTTTTT
15	few	TRBD2	TRBV5-1	TRBJ2-1	CASSLGREYSHEQFF	TGCGCCAGCAGCTTGGGGCGGGAGTACTCCCATGAGCAGTTCTTC
14	many	TRBD2	TRBV12-3/TRBV12-4	TRBJ2-5	CASSIPTSRETQYF	TGTGCCAGCAGTATCCCGACTAGCCGGGAGACCCAGTACTTC
16	few	NA	TRBV27	TRBJ2-3	CASSLSILGRGDTQYF	TGTGCCAGCAGTTTATCGATCTTGGGGCGCGGGGATACGCAGTATTTT
15	NA	NA	TRBV4-3	TRBJ2-1	CASSQDGGLYNEQFF	TGCGCCAGCAGCCAAGACGGGGGTCTCTACAATGAGCAGTTCTTC
15	many	TRBD1	TRBV4-3	TRBJ1-4	CASSQEPVDRDKLFF	TGCGCCAGCAGCCAAGAACCAGTCGACAGGGATAAACTGTTTTTT
13	NA	TRBD1	TRBV6-1	TRBJ2-3	CAYRQGAGDTQYF	TGTGCCTATCGACAGGGGGCTGGAGATACGCAGTATTTT
18	few	TRBD2	TRBV4-2	TRBJ2-3	CASSQDRLAGGPTDTQYF	TGTGCCAGCAGCCAAGACCGGCTAGCGGGGGGCCCCACAGATACGCAGTATTTT
16	many	TRBD2	TRBV27	TRBJ2-3	CASRRTSGGARDTQYF	TGTGCCAGCAGGCGCACTAGCGGGGGGGCTCGGGATACGCAGTATTTT
15	few	NA	TRBV4-3	TRBJ1-2	CASSQAPDPNYGYTF	TGCGCCAGCAGCCAAGCCCCGGACCCTAACTATGGCTACACCTTC
14	many	NA	TRBV7-2	TRBJ2-3	CASSLGPVTDTQYF	TGTGCCAGCAGCTTAGGACCAGTCACAGATACGCAGTATTTT
13	few	NA	TRBV20-1	TRBJ1-2	CSGEDRLLGGYTF	TGCAGTGGGGAGGATAGGTTATTGGGTGGCTACACCTTC
14	few	NA	TRBV6-1	TRBJ1-1	CASTNRWQNTEAFF	TGTGCCAGCACCAATCGTTGGCAAAACACTGAAGCTTTCTTT
17	few	TRBD1	TRBV9	TRBJ1-2	CASSGGGTGRKDYGYTF	TGTGCCAGCAGCGGGGGGGGGACAGGAAGGAAAGACTATGGCTACACCTTC
16	many	NA	TRBV5-5	TRBJ2-4	CASSLQRGSAVDIQYF	TGTGCCAGCAGCTTACAAAGGGGGTCCGCAGTGGACATTCAGTACTTC
12	NA	NA	TRBV20-1	TRBJ1-1	CSASGRATEAFF	TGCAGTGCTAGCGGCAGGGCCACTGAAGCTTTCTTT
13	NA	TRBD1	TRBV10-3	TRBJ2-3	CAIRTGDKDTQYF	TGTGCCATCAGGACAGGGGACAAAGATACGCAGTATTTT
14	few	TRBD1	TRBV20-1	TRBJ1-2	CSAPTGAGHYGYTF	TGCAGTGCCCCGACAGGGGCGGGGCACTATGGCTACACCTTC
18	NA	NA	TRBV19	TRBJ2-6	CASRRWGTSTSGANVLTF	TGTGCCAGTAGAAGATGGGGGACATCCACCTCTGGGGCCAACGTCCTGACTTTC
13	many	NA	TRBV6-2/TRBV6-3	TRBJ1-2	CASTQLRRGGYTF	TGTGCCAGCACCCAGTTACGGCGAGGGGGCTACACCTTC
15	many	NA	TRBV5-1	TRBJ2-1	CASSLDLLGYNEQFF	TGCGCCAGCAGCCTCGACTTACTGGGCTACAATGAGCAGTTCTTC
16	few	NA	TRBV5-1	TRBJ2-2	CASRVLSPFNTGELFF	TGCGCCAGCAGAGTTCTATCACCCTTTAACACCGGGGAGCTGTTTTTT
15	few	NA	TRBV6-2/TRBV6-3	TRBJ2-7	CASSYPAGFSYEQYF	TGTGCCAGCAGTTACCCGGCAGGGTTCTCCTACGAGCAGTACTTC
16	many	TRBD1	TRBV24-1	TRBJ1-5	CATSASRTGSFGPQHF	TGTGCCACCAGTGCAAGCAGGACAGGGTCGTTTGGGCCCCAGCATTTT
14	few	NA	TRBV18	TRBJ1-1	CASSPQRGDTEAFF	TGTGCCAGCTCACCACAAAGGGGGGACACTGAAGCTTTCTTT
12	NA	NA	TRBV7-2	TRBJ2-7	CASTSVSYEQYF	TGTGCCAGCACCAGCGTCTCCTACGAGCAGTACTTC
15	many	NA	TRBV9	TRBJ1-1	CASSRVGGMNTEAFF	TGTGCCAGCAGCAGGGTCGGTGGGATGAACACTGAAGCTTTCTTT
15	NA	TRBD1	TRBV20-1	TRBJ1-2	CSARKDRGLRDGYTF	TGCAGTGCTAGGAAGGACAGGGGGCTCAGAGATGGCTACACCTTC